This entry lists 9 T cell receptor beta chains sequenced from one sample in a study of blood T cell repertoires in COVID-19. Only in-frame clones appear in the TCRdb table, and some are missing; sequencing was by immunoSEQ multiplex PCR. The sample holds roughly 260,000 clones, around 86% seen once. Source material: PBMCs or T cells enriched from blood (not recorded which). The receptor source for this set is a woman aged 18-29 years who had recovered from COVID-19.

The chain couples TRBV11-3 to TRBJ1-2; maybe TRBD1 (6 bases). Germline V lookup: CDR1 SGHNT, CDR2 YENEEA. The CDR3 consists of 15 residues. Trimming shortened V by 1 base and J by 2 bases, and 11 bases separated the two germline ends. The CDR3, as DNA: TGTGCCAGCAGCTTAGGTCAGGGGCCCAACTATGGCTACACCTTC. Translated: CASSLGQGPNYGYTF.

The chain employs TRBV20-1 and TRBJ2-7; perhaps TRBD2 as D (5 bases). V shed 4 bases and J shed 4 bases, with 8 bases lying between them. The CDR3 extends over 11 amino acids. CDR1 and CDR2 from the germline V gene are DFQATT and SNEGSKA (reference sequence). The CDR3 region has the DNA TGCAGTGCTACTCGGGGTTACGAGCAGTACTTC. This gives the protein CSATRGYEQYF.

Here the CDR3 reads CATRGGYSAGELFF. The DNA of the CDR3 is TGTGCCACTCGCGGGGGGTATAGCGCCGGGGAGCTGTTTTTT. The rearrangement joins TRBV7-9 to TRBJ2-2; 8 bases are shared with TRBD2. The ends lost 10 bases at V and 6 bases at J; junction bases unmatched: 10. The CDR3 consists of 14 residues. Germline V lookup: CDR1 SEHNR, CDR2 FQNEAQ (reference sequence).

The chain is built from TRBV29-1 and TRBJ2-5; tentative D call: TRBD2 (5 bases). Trimming pared 4 bases from V and 4 bases from J, leaving 7 bases between. Germline CDR1 SQVTM, CDR2 ANQGSEA. This CDR3 is 11 amino acids long. Here the CDR3 reads CSVGSGETQYF. For the CDR3, the DNA is TGCAGCGTTGGGAGCGGAGAGACCCAGTACTTC.

The rearrangement links TRBV27 to TRBJ2-3; 7 bases match TRBD2. Germline V gene lookup returns CDR1 MNHEY and CDR2 SMNVEV (reference sequence). The CDR3 has 16 amino acids. With V trimmed by 4 bases and J by 1 base, 8 bases remained unmatched. The CDR3 here is CASSSSGGWGTDTQYF. For the CDR3, the DNA is TGTGCCAGCAGTTCCTCGGGAGGCTGGGGCACAGATACGCAGTATTTT.

V usage is TRBV4-1 and J usage is TRBJ2-7; TRBD1 matches 11 bases. The germline CDR1 and CDR2 sequences are MGHRA and YSYEKL. The CDR3 is 15 amino acids. J was trimmed by 3 bases and V by 6 bases; bases with no gene match: 7. CDR3 sequence reads: CASSPGQGAFYEQYF. CDR3 coding DNA: TGCGCCAGCAGTCCAGGACAGGGGGCTTTCTACGAGCAGTACTTC.

The V call is TRBV29-1, the J call TRBJ2-1; TRBD2 aligns across 8 bases. Per the germline V gene, CDR1 is SQVTM and CDR2 is ANQGSEA. V shed 7 bases, J shed 4 bases, and the junction held 6 bases outside the gene matches. The CDR3 spans 13 residues. The CDR3 loop reads CSAGGGRYNEQFF. The DNA for the CDR3 is TGCAGCGCCGGGGGGGGCAGGTACAATGAGCAGTTCTTC.

The chain recombines TRBV6-6 with TRBJ2-5; 7 nucleotides agree with TRBD1. Losses at the gene ends were 5 bases for V and 5 bases for J; bases not matched to a gene: 17. Germline CDR1 reads MNHNY; CDR2 reads SVGAGI (reference sequence). This CDR3 has 17 amino acids. Here the CDR3 DNA reads TGTGCCAGCAGTCCCCGGGTGAGGGGGCTAAGAGGGGAGACCCAGTACTTC. Its translation: CASSPRVRGLRGETQYF.

The rearrangement joins TRBV30 to TRBJ2-7, with 12 bases lining up with TRBD2. Germline CDR1 reads GTSNPN; CDR2 reads SVGIG (reference sequence). J lost 6 bases, V lost 7 bases, and 4 bases had no gene match. This CDR3 contains 12 residues. The CDR3 sequence is CAFRLAGVEQYF. The DNA of the CDR3 is TGTGCCTTTCGACTAGCGGGAGTCGAGCAGTACTTC.